Below, 7 T cell receptor beta chains from the same sample are listed, as sequenced in a study of blood T cell repertoires in COVID-19. Sequencing used immunoSEQ multiplex PCR; TCRdb keeps in-frame clones, though not all of them. The data hold 350,000 to 450,000 clones, with less than 85% observed a single time. The sample consisted of peripheral blood. These receptors were obtained from a woman aged 18-29 years with acute or convalescent COVID-19.

The table lists this clone with a few counts. The chain combines TRBV6-5 with TRBJ1-5; TRBD1 agrees at 7 bases. The CDR3 has 14 amino acids. Germline CDR1 MNHEY, CDR2 SVGAGI. After removal of 9 bases from V and 1 base from J, the junction contained 6 bases not matched to a gene. The CDR3 DNA reads TGTGCCAGTACGACAGGGTTGAGCAATCAGCCCCAGCATTTT. Translating gives CASTTGLSNQPQHF.

The genes are TRBV19 and TRBJ2-6, with TRBD2 matching over 7 bases. Looked up from germline, CDR1 is LNHDA and CDR2 is SQIVND (reference sequence). With 4 bases clipped from V and 0 bases from J, the junction kept 6 bases outside the gene matches. The CDR3 spans 17 residues. In DNA, the CDR3 is TGTGCCAGTAGTAGGCGGGAGTTTAGCTCTGGGGCCAACGTCCTGACTTTC. Its protein product is CASSRREFSSGANVLTF.

J is TRBJ1-4 and V is TRBV4-2, with 8 bases aligning to TRBD1. The CDR3 extends over 18 amino acids. Losses at the gene ends were 1 base for V and 0 bases for J; bases not matched to a gene: 7. Germline CDR1 reads LGHNA; CDR2 reads YNFKEQ. CDR3 DNA: TGTGCCAGCAGCCAAGGTGCAGGGGGCCGTTCAACTAATGAAAAACTGTTTTTT. Translating gives CASSQGAGGRSTNEKLFF.

The chain links TRBV7-9 to TRBJ1-4; 7 bases are shared with TRBD1. Germline CDR1 and CDR2: SEHNR and FQNEAQ (reference sequence). This CDR3 contains 14 residues. The trim removed 5 bases at V and 7 bases at J, leaving 7 bases unmatched. The CDR3 nucleotides are TGTGCCAGCAGCCAGGGACAGTTTGGTGAAAAACTGTTTTTT. This translates into CASSQGQFGEKLFF.

V usage is TRBV5-4 and J usage is TRBJ1-1; a possible D gene is TRBD1 (5 bases). Trimming took off 4 bases at V and 1 base at J, with 14 bases between the two ends. This CDR3 is built from 15 residues. CDR1 and CDR2 (germline): SGHNT, YYREEE (reference sequence). CDR3 DNA: TGTGCCAGCAGCCAGTCAAAGCAGGGGAACACTGAAGCTTTCTTT. Translating gives CASSQSKQGNTEAFF.

The genes are TRBV6-1 and TRBJ2-3; 11 nucleotides agree with TRBD1. Germline V gene sequence: CDR1 MNHNS, CDR2 SASEGT. With V trimmed by 4 bases and J by 5 bases, 8 bases remained unmatched. The CDR3 has 16 residues. The CDR3 nucleotides read TGTGCCAGCAGTGTCGACAGGACAGGGGGCAGAGATACGCAGTATTTT. Translation gives CASSVDRTGGRDTQYF.

The rearrangement links TRBV7-9 to TRBJ2-5, with D possibly matching TRBD2 (7 bases). V lost 1 base and J lost 5, with 14 bases in between. Germline-derived CDR1 and CDR2 are SEHNR and FQNEAQ (reference sequence). There are 15 residues in the CDR3. Here the CDR3 DNA reads TGTGCCAGCAGCTTAGTTCGCGGGGGCGGGGAGACCCAGTACTTC. It is translated as CASSLVRGGGETQYF.